The clone carrying this TCR beta chain was counted between two and nine times. The sample is drawn from a study of blood T cell repertoires in COVID-19. Study summary: Material from acute and convalescent COVID-19 was sourced from the United States, Italy and Spain. PBMCs, B-cell-depleted T cells, or T cells provided the cDNA or gDNA that made up the material.

Produced via immunoSEQ multiplex PCR; TCRdb's table is partial and in-frame only. The data contain 120,000 to 150,000 clones, 84% of them singletons. Per germline, CDR1 SGHKS and CDR2 YYEKEE (reference sequence). The CDR3 has 15 amino acids. Trimming took off 0 bases at V and 0 bases at J, with 7 bases between the two ends. This sequence joins TRBV5-5 and TRBJ1-3, with D unresolved. The clonotype originates from an elderly woman in a cohort sampled during active or convalescent COVID-19. Sequenced input: peripheral blood. This chain's CDR3 is CASSLDGDSGNTIYF. In DNA form, the CDR3 reads TGTGCCAGCAGCTTGGACGGGGACTCTGGAAACACCATATATTTT.